A selection of T cell receptor beta chains follows, all from one sample in a study of T cell changes during pregnancy in multiple sclerosis. Libraries were prepared by immunoSEQ multiplex PCR; TCRdb keeps only in-frame clonotypes and omits some of them. The table has about 50,000 clones, approximately 91% seen once. The sample consisted of CD4+ T cells from peripheral blood mononuclear cells, taken in the second trimester of pregnancy. The receptors here all came from a female donor with multiple sclerosis, enrolled in a pregnancy study. Each CDR3 is given with its conserved first and last residue. D genes are given only for firm matches. Clone size is stated in some rows and not others, as once, few, many or a class when expanded.

j_call d_call v_call clone_size cdr3_nt cdr3_aa
TRBJ1-1 NA TRBV19 NA TGTGCCAGTAGAAGGGCAGGGGTGAACACTGAAGCTTTCTTT CASRRAGVNTEAFF
TRBJ2-1 TRBD2 TRBV28 NA TGTGCCAGCAGTTTAGGTAGCGGGACCCCCTACAATGAGCAGTTCTTC CASSLGSGTPYNEQFF
TRBJ1-3 TRBD1 TRBV6-1 NA TGTGCCAGCAGTGAAGTCCGTGACAGGGTAATGCGTAACACCATATATTTT CASSEVRDRVMRNTIYF
TRBJ2-3 NA TRBV7-9 NA TGTGCCAGCAGCTTAGGGGATAGGGGGAGCACAGATACGCAGTATTTT CASSLGDRGSTDTQYF
TRBJ2-2 NA TRBV15 NA TGTGCCACCAGCAGAGCAGCGTCCGGGGAGCTGTTTTTT CATSRAASGELFF
TRBJ1-1 TRBD1 TRBV5-1 NA TGCGCCAGCAGAACGACCGGGACAGGGGGCCCATTGAACACTGAAGCTTTCTTT CASRTTGTGGPLNTEAFF
TRBJ2-2 NA TRBV14 NA TGTGCCAGCAGCCAATCGGTTTACCGCTCCGCCGGGGAGCTGTTTTTT CASSQSVYRSAGELFF
TRBJ1-5 NA TRBV28 few TGTGCCAGCAGTTGGGGAGTCCTCAATGACCCCCAGCATTTT CASSWGVLNDPQHF
TRBJ1-1 TRBD1 TRBV18 NA TGTGCCAGCTCACCCGGGACAGGGGGCATCACTGAAGCTTTCTTT CASSPGTGGITEAFF
TRBJ1-2 NA TRBV5-1 NA TGCGCCAGTACTGGGGCAACCACGGAGAACTATGGCTACACCTTC CASTGATTENYGYTF
TRBJ2-2 TRBD1 TRBV19 NA TGTGCCAGTAGCGGGACAGCGAACACCGGGGAGCTGTTTTTT CASSGTANTGELFF
TRBJ1-5 TRBD1 TRBV5-6 once TGTGCCAGCAGCCGGACAGGGGGAAATCAGCCCCAGCATTTT CASSRTGGNQPQHF
TRBJ2-1 NA TRBV9 NA TGTGCCAGCAGGACGGGCAATGAGCAGTTCTTC CASRTGNEQFF
TRBJ2-7 NA TRBV7-6 NA TGTGCCAGCAGCTTAGAACAGGGTTTTTCCTACGAGCAGTACTTC CASSLEQGFSYEQYF
TRBJ2-1 NA TRBV30 few TGTGCCTGGAGTGACAGGTGGGGTGAGCAGTTCTTC CAWSDRWGEQFF
TRBJ2-3 TRBD2 TRBV19 NA TGTGCCAGCACGGGACTAGCGGGAGCAACAGATACGCAGTATTTT CASTGLAGATDTQYF
TRBJ2-1 NA TRBV5-1 NA TGCGCCAGCAGCTTGGCCGCGGGCTACAATGAGCAGTTCTTC CASSLAAGYNEQFF
TRBJ1-5 TRBD1 TRBV11-2 NA TGTGCCAGCAGCCGGACAGGGGACAATCAGCCCCAGCATTTT CASSRTGDNQPQHF
TRBJ1-4 TRBD1 TRBV29-1 NA TGCAGCGTTGGCAGGGGGGCTAATGAAAAACTGTTTTTT CSVGRGANEKLFF
TRBJ2-1 TRBD2 TRBV5-1 NA TGCGCCAGCAGCCAGGGACTAGTGAGCAATGAGCAGTTCTTC CASSQGLVSNEQFF
TRBJ2-3 NA TRBV5-1 NA TGCGCCAGCAGCGTGGGACTTCCCACAGATACGCAGTATTTT CASSVGLPTDTQYF
TRBJ1-1 TRBD1 TRBV2 NA TGTGCCAGCAGGGACAGGCCGAACACTGAAGCTTTCTTT CASRDRPNTEAFF
TRBJ2-1 TRBD1 TRBV9 once TGTGCCAGCAGCCCAACAGGGGCTTCCAACCCATACAATGAGCAGTTCTTC CASSPTGASNPYNEQFF
TRBJ2-7 NA TRBV11-2 NA TGTGCCAGCAGCTACGGGGTCTACGAGCAGTACTTC CASSYGVYEQYF
TRBJ2-1 TRBD2 TRBV5-4 NA TGTGCCAGCAGCCGCGGGGGTAGCTCCTACAATGAGCAGTTCTTC CASSRGGSSYNEQFF
TRBJ1-3 NA TRBV10-1 NA TGCGCCTCCTCAAGGGACACAGGCACCATATATTTT CASSRDTGTIYF
TRBJ1-2 TRBD1 TRBV5-1 NA TGCGCCAGCAGCTTGGACAGGGGGCATACAACCTATGGCTACACCTTC CASSLDRGHTTYGYTF
TRBJ1-5 NA TRBV6-6 NA TGTGCCAGCAGTTCCGAAGAGGGTGGACAGCCCCAGCATTTT CASSSEEGGQPQHF
TRBJ2-7 NA TRBV7-3 once TGTGCCAGCAGCTTAATGGCAGGCCCCTTTTACGAGCAGTACTTC CASSLMAGPFYEQYF
TRBJ2-3 TRBD1 TRBV10-2 NA TGCGCCAGCAGATACCGACAGGGGGCAGATACGCAGTATTTT CASRYRQGADTQYF
TRBJ1-1 NA TRBV7-8 few TGTGCCAGCAGCTATAGGAGGATAGACACTGAAGCTTTCTTT CASSYRRIDTEAFF